This TCR beta chain was retrieved from a study of blood T cell repertoires in COVID-19. Overall study: Specimens from acute and convalescent COVID-19 originated in the United States, Italy and Spain. Sources were T cells, B-cell-depleted T cells, or PBMCs; the material itself was cDNA or gDNA.

The germline CDR1 and CDR2 sequences are MGHDK and SYGVNS. With V trimmed by 6 bases and J by 13 bases, 10 bases remained unmatched. This CDR3 has 12 residues. Authors' analysis steps: Amplifying reference gene primers gave estimates of nucleated cell counts. The assay was immunoSEQ multiplex PCR, and TCRdb's table has in-frame clones only and misses some. The DNA gave D and trimming, while V, J and clone size come from that table. Here the sample spans around 180,000 clones, 70% to 85% being singletons. V usage is TRBV25-1 and J usage is TRBJ1-2; 8 nucleotides align to TRBD1. Sequencing was carried out using peripheral blood. This sequence was found in an elderly man with COVID-19, enrolled during active disease. The CDR3 nucleotides are TGTGCCAGCAGCCCGACAGGGGCGGTGGGCACCTTC. Its protein product is CASSPTGAVGTF.